The clone carrying this TCR beta chain was seen once. As yet, its antigen is unknown. The sample originates from a study of long-term antiretroviral therapy in people with HIV. The assay, immunoSEQ v3.0, was run at survey level. Measured with immunoSEQ multiplex PCR; TCRdb has only the in-frame clones, and not every one. This table has under 20,000 clones, 86% appearing once. The study's findings and limits: Post-ART, diversity grew, though it stayed under transplant donor control levels.

The clonotype was recovered from a man in his forties or fifties with HIV. Here the sequenced sample was unsorted PBMCs, taken 0.5 years after starting antiretroviral therapy.

For the CDR3, the DNA is TGTGCCTGGAGTGTCCCCACAGGGAAGGGCGGCTACACCTTC. It translates to CAWSVPTGKGGYTF. The J gene is TRBJ1-2, the V gene TRBV30; D perhaps matches TRBD1 (6 bases). Trimming shortened V by 0 bases and J by 8 bases, and 16 bases separated the two germline ends. Germline V CDR1 and CDR2: GTSNPN, SVGIG (reference sequence). CDR3 length equals 14 residues.